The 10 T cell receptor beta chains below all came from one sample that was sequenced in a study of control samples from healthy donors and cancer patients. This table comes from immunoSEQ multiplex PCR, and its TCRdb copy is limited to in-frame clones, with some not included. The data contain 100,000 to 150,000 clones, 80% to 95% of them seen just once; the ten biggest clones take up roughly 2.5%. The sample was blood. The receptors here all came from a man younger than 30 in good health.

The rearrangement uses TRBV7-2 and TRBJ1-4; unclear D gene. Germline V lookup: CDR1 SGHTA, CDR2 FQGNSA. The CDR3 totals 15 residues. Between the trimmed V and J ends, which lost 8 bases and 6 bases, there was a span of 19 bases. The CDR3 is CASGPQESRYEKLFF. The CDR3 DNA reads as TGTGCCAGCGGCCCCCAGGAAAGCCGTTATGAAAAACTGTTTTTT. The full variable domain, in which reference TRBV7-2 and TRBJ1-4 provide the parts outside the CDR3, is GAGVSQSPSNKVTEKGKDVELRCDPISGHTALYWYRQSLGQGLEFLIYFQGNSAPDKSGLPSDRFSAERTGGSVSTLTIQRTQQEDSAVYLCASGPQESRYEKLFFGSGTQLSVL.

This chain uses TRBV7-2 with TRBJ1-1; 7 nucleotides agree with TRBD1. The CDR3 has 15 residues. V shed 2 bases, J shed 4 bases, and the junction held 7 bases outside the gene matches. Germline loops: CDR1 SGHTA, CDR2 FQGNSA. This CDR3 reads CASSLLGGQSTEAFF. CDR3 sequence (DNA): TGTGCCAGCAGCTTATTAGGGGGACAGAGCACTGAAGCTTTCTTT.

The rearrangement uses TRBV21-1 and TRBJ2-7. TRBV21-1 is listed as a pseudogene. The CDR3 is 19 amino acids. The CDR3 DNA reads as TGTGCCAGCAGTTTCCACCCGGGACCCAACGATCCAAGCTCCTACGAGCAGTACGTC. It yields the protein CASSFHPGPNDPSSYEQYV.

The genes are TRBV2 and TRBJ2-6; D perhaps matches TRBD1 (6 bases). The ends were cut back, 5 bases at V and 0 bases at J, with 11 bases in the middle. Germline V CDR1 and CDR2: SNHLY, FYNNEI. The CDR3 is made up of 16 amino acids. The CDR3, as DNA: TGTGCCAGCAGTAAACAGGGTTACTCTGGGGCCAACGTCCTGACTTTC. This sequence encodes CASSKQGYSGANVLTF. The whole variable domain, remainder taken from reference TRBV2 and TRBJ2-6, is EPEVTQTPSHQVTQMGQEVILRCVPISNHLYFYWYRQILGQKVEFLVSFYNNEISEKSEIFDDQFSVERPDGSNFTLKIRSTKLEDSAMYFCASSKQGYSGANVLTFGAGSRLTVL.

CDR3 nucleotide sequence: TGTGCCATCAGTGAGGCAGACAGGGAACTAGCCAAAAACATTCAGTACTTC. Protein: CAISEADRELAKNIQYF. This rearrangement joins TRBV10-3 to TRBJ2-4; 7 bases line up with TRBD1. The V gene end was trimmed by 2 bases and the J gene end by 0 bases; junction bases not matched to a gene: 7. Looked up from germline, CDR1 is ENHRY and CDR2 is SYGVKD. CDR3 length equals 17 residues.

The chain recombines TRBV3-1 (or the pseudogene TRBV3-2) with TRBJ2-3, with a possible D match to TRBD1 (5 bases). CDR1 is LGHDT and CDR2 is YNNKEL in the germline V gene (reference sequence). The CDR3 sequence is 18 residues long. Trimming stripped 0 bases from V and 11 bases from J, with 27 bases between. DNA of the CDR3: TGTGCCAGCAGCCAAGAGACAAGGGGTATACCGAGACTTCGAGGGCAGTATTTT. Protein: CASSQETRGIPRLRGQYF.

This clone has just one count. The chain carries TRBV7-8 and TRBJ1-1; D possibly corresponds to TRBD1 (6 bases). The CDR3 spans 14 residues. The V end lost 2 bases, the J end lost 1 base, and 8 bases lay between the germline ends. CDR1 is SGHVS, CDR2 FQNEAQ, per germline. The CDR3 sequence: CASSLRGSNTEAFF. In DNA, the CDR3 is TGTGCCAGCAGCTTAAGGGGGTCGAACACTGAAGCTTTCTTT.

In nucleotides, the CDR3 is TGTGCCAGCCGCGGGGGCGCCGGACTTTCCTACGAGCAGTACTTC. Its translation: CASRGGAGLSYEQYF. V and J are TRBV6-5 and TRBJ2-7, with TRBD2 as a possible D gene (7 bases). The V end lost 8 bases, the J end lost 1 base, and 18 bases lay between the germline ends. This CDR3 is built from 15 residues. From germline, CDR1 is MNHEY and CDR2 SVGAGI.

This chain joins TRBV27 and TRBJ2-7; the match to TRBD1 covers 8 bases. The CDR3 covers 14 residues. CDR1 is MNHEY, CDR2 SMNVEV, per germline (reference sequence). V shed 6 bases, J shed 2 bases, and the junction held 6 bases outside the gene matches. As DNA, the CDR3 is TGTGCCAGCAGATCGCAGGGGGCACCCTACGAGCAGTACGTC. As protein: CASRSQGAPYEQYV.

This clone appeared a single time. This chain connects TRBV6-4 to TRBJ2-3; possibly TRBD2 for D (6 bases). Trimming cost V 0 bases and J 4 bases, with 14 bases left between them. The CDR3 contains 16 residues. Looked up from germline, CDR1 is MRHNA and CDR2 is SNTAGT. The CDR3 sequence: CASSDSKSSDADTQYF. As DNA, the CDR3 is TGTGCCAGCAGTGACTCGAAGTCTAGCGATGCAGATACGCAGTATTTT.